This is a list of T cell receptor beta chains from one sample in a study of blood T cell repertoires in COVID-19. Using immunoSEQ multiplex PCR, the repertoire was profiled, and TCRdb retains in-frame clones only, with some absent. The repertoire has about 200,000 clones, roughly 86% of them found once; the top ten carry 1.5% to 2%. The sample taken for sequencing was peripheral blood. These receptors originate from a man younger than 35 with active or convalescent COVID-19. CDR3s include the opening cysteine and the closing phenylalanine or tryptophan. The order of the fields is V gene, CDR3 protein.

V gene: TRBV25-1
CDR3 protein: CASSELGQGGLNEKLFF

V gene: TRBV18
CDR3 protein: CASSPISGTGISSYNSPLHF

V gene: TRBV5-4
CDR3 protein: CASSLSGRPLYMNEQFF

V gene: TRBV5-6
CDR3 protein: CASSRRLASGTDTQYF

V gene: TRBV15
CDR3 protein: CATGHGGANVLTF

V gene: TRBV13
CDR3 protein: CASSQMTAPNEQFF

V gene: TRBV11-2
CDR3 protein: CASRITGAGANVLTF

V gene: TRBV7-2
CDR3 protein: CASSLGSGQTDSGNTIYF

V gene: TRBV3-1/TRBV3-2
CDR3 protein: CASSQLYGEGETQYF

V gene: TRBV6-5
CDR3 protein: CASRMRPDNSPLHF

V gene: TRBV2
CDR3 protein: CASSSVGTPQKTGYTF

V gene: TRBV3-1/TRBV3-2
CDR3 protein: CASSHPLSKDESRGNEQFF

V gene: TRBV7-8
CDR3 protein: CASSLALYGELFF

V gene: TRBV12-5
CDR3 protein: CASGFQGARGETQYF

V gene: TRBV15
CDR3 protein: CATSMGSSTDTQYF

V gene: TRBV3-1/TRBV3-2
CDR3 protein: CASSPSLAGGIYNEQFF

V gene: TRBV7-9
CDR3 protein: CASSSRRGPDIQYF

V gene: TRBV6-6
CDR3 protein: CASSLAGLFNEQFF

V gene: TRBV18
CDR3 protein: CASSPRGDGNTEAFF

V gene: TRBV11-2
CDR3 protein: CASSLVEGARGYTF

V gene: TRBV2
CDR3 protein: CASVRDRGGDGYTF

V gene: TRBV6-5
CDR3 protein: CASSTTGRNYGYTF

V gene: TRBV27
CDR3 protein: CASSSGTGLGEQYF

V gene: TRBV29-1
CDR3 protein: CSVPPGTTNEKLFF

V gene: TRBV13
CDR3 protein: CASSAHTGGSFNEQYF

V gene: TRBV7-3
CDR3 protein: CASSPNGQGGMSGANVLTF

V gene: TRBV30
CDR3 protein: CAWSVRTPNTEAFF

V gene: TRBV29-1
CDR3 protein: CSVEDTTGENYEQYF

V gene: TRBV7-2
CDR3 protein: CASSLSGGSYEQYF

V gene: TRBV9
CDR3 protein: CASSAHDRANYGYTF

V gene: TRBV25-1
CDR3 protein: CASEAGGLMGATEAFF

V gene: TRBV2
CDR3 protein: CASRSLNTGELFF

V gene: TRBV27
CDR3 protein: CASRGTGGATEKLFF

V gene: TRBV6-1
CDR3 protein: CASSEMAVATGDYGYTF

V gene: TRBV27
CDR3 protein: CASWRQGYTEAFF

V gene: TRBV5-4
CDR3 protein: CASSRGGGRTDTQYF

V gene: TRBV6-5
CDR3 protein: CASNFHSGENTEAFF

V gene: TRBV6-5
CDR3 protein: CASSYQGGVYEQYF

V gene: TRBV24-1
CDR3 protein: CATSDGNRVDEQFF

V gene: TRBV2
CDR3 protein: CASTEWVSGGYEQYF

V gene: TRBV6-5
CDR3 protein: CASSSVSGRGADTQYF

V gene: TRBV7-8
CDR3 protein: CASSGREGSYGYTF

V gene: TRBV5-8
CDR3 protein: CASSLEASSYNEQFF

V gene: TRBV9
CDR3 protein: CASSVAGIGYEQYF

V gene: TRBV19
CDR3 protein: CASNQPGQGNEQYF